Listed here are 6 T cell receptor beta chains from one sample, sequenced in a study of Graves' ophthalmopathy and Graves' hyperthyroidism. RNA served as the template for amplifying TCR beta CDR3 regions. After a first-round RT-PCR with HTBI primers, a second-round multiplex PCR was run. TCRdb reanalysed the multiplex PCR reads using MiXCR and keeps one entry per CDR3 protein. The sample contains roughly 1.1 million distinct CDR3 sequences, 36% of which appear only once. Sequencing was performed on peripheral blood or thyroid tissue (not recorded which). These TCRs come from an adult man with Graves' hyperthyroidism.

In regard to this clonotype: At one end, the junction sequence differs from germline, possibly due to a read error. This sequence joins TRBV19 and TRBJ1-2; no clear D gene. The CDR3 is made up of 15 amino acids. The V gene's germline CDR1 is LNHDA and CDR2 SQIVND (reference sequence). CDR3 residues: CANSGKILANYGYTF. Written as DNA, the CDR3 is TGTGCCAATAGTGGGAAGATTCTGGCTAACTATGGCTACACCTTC.

This CDR3 reads CASSRFGQQPQHF. The CDR3 region has the DNA TGTGCCAGCAGTCGGTTTGGACAGCAGCCCCAGCATTTT. The V gene is TRBV6-1, the J gene TRBJ1-5, with a tentative D call TRBD1 (6 bases). The ends were cut back, 5 bases at V and 7 bases at J, with 12 bases in the middle. This CDR3 spans 13 amino acids. Germline values: CDR1 MNHNS, CDR2 SASEGT.

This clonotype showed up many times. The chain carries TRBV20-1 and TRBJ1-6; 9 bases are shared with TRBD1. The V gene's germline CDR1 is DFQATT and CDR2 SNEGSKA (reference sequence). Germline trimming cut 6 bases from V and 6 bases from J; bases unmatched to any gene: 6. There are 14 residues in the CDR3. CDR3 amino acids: CSATGQGSNSPLHF. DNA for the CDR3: TGCAGTGCCACCGGACAGGGGTCTAATTCACCCCTCCACTTT.

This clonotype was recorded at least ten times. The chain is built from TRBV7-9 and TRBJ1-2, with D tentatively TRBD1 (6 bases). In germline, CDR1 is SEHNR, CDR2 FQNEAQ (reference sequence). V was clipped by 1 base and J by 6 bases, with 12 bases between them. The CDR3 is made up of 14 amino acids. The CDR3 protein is CASSLGGGLDGYTF. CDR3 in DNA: TGTGCCAGCAGCTTAGGAGGGGGATTGGATGGCTACACCTTC.

CDR3 DNA sequence: TGTGCCAGCAGTTTACCCAAGCGGGGGGGAGAAGAGACCCAGTACTTC. As protein: CASSLPKRGGEETQYF. V and J are TRBV28 and TRBJ2-5, with 10 bases identical to TRBD2. The CDR3 runs to 16 residues. The V gene's germline CDR1 is MDHEN and CDR2 SYDVKM. The junction had 6 bases not matched to a gene; V was cut back by 2 bases and J by 3 bases.

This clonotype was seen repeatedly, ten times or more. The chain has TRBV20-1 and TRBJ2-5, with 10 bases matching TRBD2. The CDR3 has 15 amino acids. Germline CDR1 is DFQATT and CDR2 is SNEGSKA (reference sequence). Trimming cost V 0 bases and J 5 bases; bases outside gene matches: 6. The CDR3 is CSARDLLAGFETQYF. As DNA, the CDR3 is TGCAGTGCTAGAGATTTACTAGCGGGGTTTGAGACCCAGTACTTC.